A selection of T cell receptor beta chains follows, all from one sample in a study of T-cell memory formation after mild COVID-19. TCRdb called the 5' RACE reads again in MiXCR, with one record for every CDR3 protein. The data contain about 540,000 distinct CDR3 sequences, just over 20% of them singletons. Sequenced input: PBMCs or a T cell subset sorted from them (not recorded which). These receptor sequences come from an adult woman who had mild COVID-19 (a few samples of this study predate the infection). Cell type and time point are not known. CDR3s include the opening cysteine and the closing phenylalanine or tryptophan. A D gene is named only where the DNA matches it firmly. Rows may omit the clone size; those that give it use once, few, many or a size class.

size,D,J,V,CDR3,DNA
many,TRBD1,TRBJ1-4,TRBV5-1,CASTEEPDRANEKLFF,TGCGCCAGCACGGAAGAACCAGACAGGGCTAATGAAAAACTGTTTTTT
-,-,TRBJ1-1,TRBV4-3,CASSRAPRGNTEAFF,TGCGCCAGCAGCCGGGCCCCCCGCGGGAACACTGAAGCTTTCTTT
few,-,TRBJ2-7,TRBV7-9,CASSWAEDSPYEQYF,TGTGCCAGCAGCTGGGCAGAAGACAGTCCCTACGAGCAGTACTTC
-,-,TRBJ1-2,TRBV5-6,CASSYYRANYGYTF,TGTGCCAGCAGTTACTACAGGGCTAACTATGGCTACACCTTC
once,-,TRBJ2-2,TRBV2,CASSERRGTGTGELFF,TGTGCCAGCAGTGAAAGGAGGGGGACTGGCACCGGGGAGCTGTTTTTT
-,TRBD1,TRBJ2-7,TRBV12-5,CASGSYRDRGYEQYF,TGTGCTAGTGGTTCATACCGGGACAGGGGATACGAGCAGTACTTC
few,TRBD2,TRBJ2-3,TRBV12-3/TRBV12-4,CASSLWEGSTDTQYF,TGTGCCAGCAGTTTATGGGAGGGCAGCACAGATACGCAGTATTTT
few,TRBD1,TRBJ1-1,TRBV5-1,CASSLEQGGAEAFF,TGCGCCAGCAGCTTAGAACAGGGGGGGGCTGAAGCTTTCTTT
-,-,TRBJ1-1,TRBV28,CASSPPFRAIAEAFF,TGTGCCAGCAGCCCTCCTTTCCGGGCCATCGCTGAAGCTTTCTTT
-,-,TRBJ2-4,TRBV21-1,CASTNQGGIAKNIQYF,TGTGCCAGCACTAATCAGGGTGGGATAGCCAAAAACATTCAGTACTTC
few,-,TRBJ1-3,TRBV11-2,CASSLDWTTGFYGNTIYF,TGTGCCAGCAGCTTAGATTGGACTACAGGGTTCTACGGAAACACCATATATTTT
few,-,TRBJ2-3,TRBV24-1,CATSDTLRLDTQYF,TGTGCCACCAGTGACACCCTTCGATTAGATACGCAGTATTTT
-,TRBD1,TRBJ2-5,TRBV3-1,CASSEGTGGFETQYF,TGTGCCAGCAGCGAGGGGACAGGGGGCTTCGAGACCCAGTACTTC
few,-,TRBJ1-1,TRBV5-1,CASSITGANTEAFF,TGCGCCAGCAGCATAACAGGAGCGAACACTGAAGCTTTCTTT
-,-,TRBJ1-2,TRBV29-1,CSVEEGLDYGYTF,TGCAGCGTTGAAGAGGGCCTGGACTATGGCTACACCTTC
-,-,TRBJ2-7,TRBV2,CASSEGVRGPYEQYF,TGTGCCAGCAGTGAAGGGGTTCGGGGGCCCTACGAGCAGTACTTC
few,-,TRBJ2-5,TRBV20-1,CSAIRQGGQETQYF,TGCAGTGCTATCCGGCAGGGAGGCCAAGAGACCCAGTACTTC
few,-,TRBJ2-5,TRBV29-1,CSERDGKETQYF,TGCAGCGAAAGGGACGGAAAAGAGACCCAGTACTTC
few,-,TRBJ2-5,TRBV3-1,CASSHQGGETQYF,TGTGCCAGCAGCCATCAGGGGGGAGAGACCCAGTACTTC
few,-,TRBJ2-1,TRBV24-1,CATSDWRGRDLKAEQFF,TGTGCCACCAGTGATTGGCGGGGCAGGGACCTAAAGGCTGAGCAGTTCTTC
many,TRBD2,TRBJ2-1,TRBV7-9,CASSLPTSGKRPLYNEQFF,TGTGCCAGCAGCTTGCCGACTAGCGGGAAAAGACCCCTCTACAATGAGCAGTTCTTC
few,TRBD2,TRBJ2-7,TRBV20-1,CSARPGLVYEQYF,TGCAGTGCCCGACCAGGACTAGTTTACGAGCAGTACTTC
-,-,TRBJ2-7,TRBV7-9,CASSPLGPEQYF,TGTGCCAGCAGCCCATTGGGTCCCGAGCAGTACTTC
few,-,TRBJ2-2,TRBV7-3,CASKISRDTGELFF,TGTGCCAGCAAAATCTCCCGGGACACCGGGGAGCTGTTTTTT
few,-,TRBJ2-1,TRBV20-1,CSAREDNEQFF,TGCAGTGCTAGAGAGGACAATGAGCAGTTCTTC
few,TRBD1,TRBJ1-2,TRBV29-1,CSSSEGGTGEGYTF,TGCAGCTCCTCCGAGGGAGGGACAGGGGAAGGCTACACCTTC
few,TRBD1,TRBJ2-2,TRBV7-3,CASSLIQGVGELFF,TGTGCCAGCAGCTTAATTCAGGGGGTAGGGGAGCTGTTTTTT
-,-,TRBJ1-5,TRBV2,CASSKGDQPQHF,TGTGCCAGCAGTAAGGGGGATCAGCCCCAGCATTTT
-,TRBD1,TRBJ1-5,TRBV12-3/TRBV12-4,CASSWSGTDSPQHF,TGTGCCAGCAGTTGGAGCGGGACAGATTCACCCCAGCATTTT
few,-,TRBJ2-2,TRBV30,CAWSPGTLGGTGELFF,TGTGCCTGGAGTCCCGGGACACTCGGAGGCACCGGGGAGCTGTTTTTT
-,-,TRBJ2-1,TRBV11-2,CASSLRWGYNEQFF,TGTGCCAGCAGCTTGAGGTGGGGATACAATGAGCAGTTCTTC
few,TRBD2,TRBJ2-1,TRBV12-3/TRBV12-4,CASSLSGLAGVDEQFF,TGTGCCAGCAGTCTCTCGGGACTAGCGGGAGTGGATGAGCAGTTCTTC
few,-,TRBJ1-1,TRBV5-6,CASSGTGHRNTEAFF,TGTGCCAGCAGCGGAACGGGACACAGGAACACTGAAGCTTTCTTT
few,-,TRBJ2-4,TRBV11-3,CASSLLVGRKNIQYF,TGTGCCAGCAGCTTACTCGTGGGGCGGAAAAACATTCAGTACTTC
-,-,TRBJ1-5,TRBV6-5,CASSPEGGDNQPQHF,TGTGCCAGCAGCCCCGAGGGGGGAGACAATCAGCCCCAGCATTTT
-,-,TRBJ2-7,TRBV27,CASSLQAGALYEQYF,TGTGCCAGCAGTTTGCAAGCAGGGGCCCTTTACGAGCAGTACTTC